This passage covers 32 T cell receptor beta chains from one sample sequenced in a study of T cell responses to AZD1222 COVID-19 vaccine. Profiling relied on immunoSEQ multiplex PCR, and the TCRdb table lists in-frame clones only, not all of them. This table has about 72,000 clones, about 88% appearing once. The specimen was peripheral blood, collected 28 days after the second AZD1222 dose. These receptors came from an adult who received the AZD1222 COVID-19 vaccine.

The rearrangement links TRBV5-1 to TRBJ2-7; TRBD1 is a possible D gene (6 bases). V lost 2 bases to trimming and J lost 3 bases, with 12 bases between them. Germline V lookup: CDR1 SGHRS, CDR2 YFSETQ. The CDR3 is 14 residues long. The CDR3 here is CASSFYGGRYEQYF. The CDR3 DNA follows: TGCGCCAGCAGCTTCTATGGGGGCCGCTACGAGCAGTACTTC.

The chain recombines TRBV28 with TRBJ2-7; a weak D match, TRBD2 (6 bases). The CDR3 is 13 residues long. CDR1 is MDHEN, CDR2 SYDVKM, per germline. V gave up 6 bases and J gave up 3 bases, with 12 bases separating them. The DNA for the CDR3 is TGTGCCAGCAGCCCGGGACTCCGCTACGAGCAGTACTTC. Residues: CASSPGLRYEQYF.

The gene calls are TRBV11-3 and TRBJ1-1; D is possibly TRBD1 (6 bases). The CDR3 spans 12 residues. With 5 bases removed from V and 10 bases from J, the gap between germline ends came to 14 bases. The germline V gene encodes CDR1 SGHNT and CDR2 YENEEA. In nucleotides, the CDR3 is TGTGCCAGCAGCCCATTACTAGGGGGAGCTTTCTTT. Translated: CASSPLLGGAFF.

The sample holds one count of this clone. The chain links TRBV29-1 to TRBJ1-2, with D uncertain. The V gene's germline CDR1 is SQVTM and CDR2 ANQGSEA. CDR3 length: 16 residues. The V end lost 6 bases, the J end lost 1 base, and 21 bases lay between the germline ends. CDR3 nucleotide sequence: TGCAGCGTCCGGGAGGGCAGTTACGATGATAACTATGGCTACACCTTC. It encodes CSVREGSYDDNYGYTF.

This clone was observed once. The chain is built from TRBV19 and TRBJ1-5; D not certain. This CDR3 spans 14 amino acids. Trimming cost V 3 bases and J 3 bases, with 9 bases left between them. Germline CDR1 reads LNHDA; CDR2 reads SQIVND (reference sequence). CDR3: CASSIPGPNQPQHF. As DNA, the CDR3 is TGTGCCAGTAGTATTCCTGGGCCCAATCAGCCCCAGCATTTT.

The rearrangement uses TRBV6-5 and TRBJ2-7; tentatively, D is TRBD1 or TRBD2 (5 bases each). The germline V gene has CDR1 MNHEY and CDR2 SVGAGI. Trimming took 6 bases from V and 4 from J, leaving 16 bases between them. This CDR3 spans 14 amino acids. This CDR3 reads CASRLSGDRYEQYF. As DNA, the CDR3 is TGTGCCAGCAGGTTGAGCGGAGACAGATACGAGCAGTACTTC.

This clone was seen once. The chain combines TRBV2 with TRBJ2-3; perhaps TRBD1 as D (6 bases). CDR1 is SNHLY and CDR2 is FYNNEI in the germline V gene. The CDR3 is made up of 11 amino acids. V lost 7 bases and J 6 bases, leaving 8 bases between the germline ends. The CDR3 DNA reads TGTGCCAGCAACAGGGAGGATACGCAGTATTTT. Translation gives CASNREDTQYF.

The chain couples TRBV9 to TRBJ1-2; possibly TRBD1 for D (6 bases). The germline V gene encodes CDR1 SGDLS and CDR2 YYNGEE. This CDR3 is built from 14 residues. The ends were cut back, 0 bases at V and 4 bases at J, with 10 bases in the middle. CDR3 sequence: CASSVVEGGYGYTF. CDR3 sequence (DNA): TGTGCCAGCAGCGTAGTTGAAGGGGGCTATGGCTACACCTTC.

This chain uses TRBV7-8 with TRBJ1-3; D remains unclear. The CDR3 is 15 residues long. Germline V CDR1 and CDR2: SGHVS, FQNEAQ. The germline V and J ends were trimmed by 1 base and 3 bases, with 10 bases remaining between them. The chain's CDR3 is CASSLGWAGGNTIYF. The CDR3 region has the DNA TGTGCCAGCAGCTTAGGGTGGGCCGGTGGAAACACCATATATTTT.

Regarding this clone: The junction and the germline gene differ at one end; a read error may be behind it. The chain joins TRBV5-1 to TRBJ1-5; D possibly corresponds to TRBD1 (6 bases). Germline CDR1 SGHRS, CDR2 YFSETQ. The CDR3 is 13 residues long. CDR3 DNA: TGTCCCCTAGGGGCCAGGGGCCATCAGCCCCAGCATTTT. Its protein product is CPLGARGHQPQHF. Full variable domain (remainder filled in from reference TRBV5-1 and TRBJ1-5): KAGVTQTPRYLIKTRGQQVTLSCSPISGHRSVSWYQQTPGQGLQFLFEYFSETQRNKGNFPGRFSGRQFSNSRSEMNVSTLELGDSALYLCPLGARGHQPQHFGDGTRLSIL.

CDR3 sequence reads: CASSSAGANTDTQYF. The CDR3 nucleotides are TGTGCCAGCAGTTCAGCGGGAGCTAACACAGATACGCAGTATTTT. J is TRBJ2-3 and V is TRBV27; 8 bases map to TRBD2. The CDR3 is 15 residues long. From germline, CDR1 is MNHEY and CDR2 SMNVEV (reference sequence). J was trimmed by 2 bases and V by 4 bases; bases with no gene match: 5.

V gene TRBV19 combines with J gene TRBJ1-2; maybe TRBD1 (5 bases). The germline gives CDR1 LNHDA, CDR2 SQIVND (reference sequence). The ends were cut back, 3 bases at V and 0 bases at J, with 8 bases in the middle. The CDR3 is 14 amino acids. CDR3 DNA sequence: TGTGCCAGTAGTATCAGGGAGGCTAACTATGGCTACACCTTC. Translated, it gives CASSIREANYGYTF. Combining the CDR3 with reference TRBV19 and TRBJ1-2 gives the whole variable domain DGGITQSPKYLFRKEGQNVTLSCEQNLNHDAMYWYRQDPGQGLRLIYYSQIVNDFQKGDIAEGYSVSREKKESFPLTVTSAQKNPTAFYLCASSIREANYGYTFGSGTRLTVV.

J is TRBJ1-1 and V is TRBV4-2; maybe TRBD1 (5 bases). Germline assignment: CDR1 LGHNA and CDR2 YNFKEQ. The V end was cut by 0 bases, the J end by 5 bases, with 10 bases between. The CDR3 spans 14 residues. Here the CDR3 reads CASSQEIGGTEAFF. The CDR3 bases are TGTGCCAGCAGCCAAGAAATCGGGGGAACTGAAGCTTTCTTT.

This clone has just a few counts. The J gene is TRBJ2-4, the V gene TRBV28, with D possibly being TRBD2 (6 bases). V was pared by 1 base and J by 7 bases, with 14 bases between. CDR1 and CDR2 from the germline V gene are MDHEN and SYDVKM. The CDR3 is 15 amino acids. CDR3 in DNA: TGTGCCAGCAGTTTATCGGGGACTCTAGGGAACATTCAGTACTTC. The encoded protein is CASSLSGTLGNIQYF.

The J gene is TRBJ2-7, the V gene TRBV7-8; D possibly corresponds to TRBD1 (6 bases). V lost 5 bases and J lost 4, with 21 bases in between. Germline CDR1 is SGHVS and CDR2 is FQNEAQ. There are 16 residues in the CDR3. The CDR3 loop is CASSRRTGGGLYEQYF. The CDR3 DNA sequence: TGTGCCAGCAGCCGAAGGACGGGTGGGGGCCTTTACGAGCAGTACTTC.

This sequence joins TRBV5-6 and TRBJ1-1, with D unclear. Germline values: CDR1 SGHDT, CDR2 YYEEEE. Trimming left V 0 bases short and J 3 bases short, with 3 bases between. This CDR3 region has 12 residues. CDR3 sequence (DNA): TGTGCCAGCAGCTTGGCGTACACTGAAGCTTTCTTT. Translation gives CASSLAYTEAFF.

The chain couples TRBV18 to TRBJ2-1; 7 bases agree with TRBD2. The germline V gene encodes CDR1 KGHSH and CDR2 LQKENI. The CDR3 is made up of 15 amino acids. V shed 3 bases and J 2 bases; nucleotides not matched to a gene: 4. The CDR3 nucleotides read TGTGCCAGCTCACCGACCGGGACTACCTACAATGAGCAGTTCTTC. Its translation: CASSPTGTTYNEQFF.

The chain has TRBV7-3 and TRBJ2-2; D might be TRBD2 (5 bases). This CDR3 spans 17 amino acids. Germline CDR1 reads SGHTA; CDR2 reads FQGTGA. V shed 1 base and J shed 0 bases, with 12 bases lying between them. For the CDR3, the DNA is TGTGCCAGCAGCTTAAATAGTGAGGGTTCGAACACCGGGGAGCTGTTTTTT. Residues: CASSLNSEGSNTGELFF.

This rearrangement joins TRBV30 to TRBJ2-4; possibly TRBD1 for D (5 bases). The V gene lost 7 bases and the J gene lost 0 bases, with 13 bases spanning the gap. Germline CDR1 reads GTSNPN; CDR2 reads SVGIG (reference sequence). The CDR3 sequence is 14 residues long. The CDR3 DNA is TGTGCCTTCACGGTGGGGCTAGCCAAAAACATTCAGTACTTC. Its translation: CAFTVGLAKNIQYF.

V gene TRBV30 combines with J gene TRBJ2-7; TRBD2 matches 9 bases. The CDR3 contains 15 residues. The V and J ends lost 4 bases and 2 bases, in that order; junction bases with no gene match: 9. Germline CDR1 is GTSNPN and CDR2 is SVGIG (reference sequence). The CDR3 here is CAWTIGAGGPYEQYF. The CDR3 DNA is TGTGCCTGGACCATCGGAGCGGGAGGCCCCTACGAGCAGTACTTC.

The chain recombines TRBV11-2 with TRBJ2-1; 14 positions agree with TRBD2. Germline V gene data show CDR1 as SGHAT and CDR2 as FQNNGV. The CDR3 is 14 residues long. V gave up 5 bases and J gave up 9 bases; unmatched junction bases: 3. This CDR3 is CASSPGLAGVEQFF. In DNA, the CDR3 is TGTGCCAGCAGCCCGGGACTAGCGGGAGTTGAGCAGTTCTTC.

The V gene is TRBV11-2, the J gene TRBJ1-3; no clear D gene. CDR3 size: 17 residues. V gave up 5 bases and J gave up 4 bases, with 21 bases separating them. CDR1 and CDR2 from the germline V gene are SGHAT and FQNNGV. This chain's CDR3 is CASSLPGPQSSGNTIYF. As DNA, the CDR3 is TGTGCCAGCAGCCTACCGGGCCCCCAGTCCTCAGGAAACACCATATATTTT.

The chain uses TRBV27 and TRBJ1-3; tentatively, D is TRBD1 (6 bases). Trimming removed 6 bases from V and 2 bases from J, with 11 bases in between. The CDR3 contains 14 residues. Germline V gene data show CDR1 as MNHEY and CDR2 as SMNVEV (reference sequence). The CDR3 DNA sequence: TGTGCCAGCAGGAGTACAGGGACTGGAAACACCATATATTTT. It specifies CASRSTGTGNTIYF.

The chain couples TRBV4-2 to TRBJ1-5; 7 bases are a match to TRBD1. CDR3 size: 16 residues. The germline V gene has CDR1 LGHNA and CDR2 YNFKEQ. V trimming: 3 bases; J trimming: 7 bases; junction bases outside the gene matches: 12. As DNA, the CDR3 is TGTGCCAGCAGCCAGACTGTGGGCCAGGGGGGGCAGCCCCAGCATTTT. Translated: CASSQTVGQGGQPQHF.

The V and J genes are TRBV2 and TRBJ1-4, with D maybe TRBD1 (5 bases). The CDR3 covers 15 residues. V dropped 4 bases and J dropped 0 bases, with 9 bases sitting between them. CDR1 SNHLY and CDR2 FYNNEI come from the germline V gene. CDR3 nucleotides: TGTGCCAGCAGTGTGGACACTCCAACTAATGAAAAACTGTTTTTT. Amino acid sequence: CASSVDTPTNEKLFF.

The chain combines TRBV19 with TRBJ2-5, with TRBD2 matching over 7 bases. Germline values: CDR1 LNHDA, CDR2 SQIVND (reference sequence). J gave up 5 bases and V 6 bases, and 6 bases lay outside the gene matches. CDR3 length: 13 amino acids. The DNA for the CDR3 is TGTGCCAGTAGCGATGCGCGGGGGGAGACCCAGTACTTC. This codes for CASSDARGETQYF.

J is TRBJ2-1 and V is TRBV29-1; 10 bases align to TRBD2. The CDR3 runs 14 residues. Germline values: CDR1 SQVTM, CDR2 ANQGSEA. The ends lost 3 bases at V and 1 base at J; junction bases unmatched: 0. CDR3 amino acids: CSVEGLASYNEQFF. The DNA for the CDR3 is TGCAGCGTTGAGGGACTAGCGTCCTACAATGAGCAGTTCTTC.

The chain employs TRBV28 and TRBJ1-5; tentatively, D is TRBD1 (6 bases). This CDR3 is built from 10 residues. The V end lost 10 bases, the J end lost 7 bases, and 8 bases lay between the germline ends. CDR1 is MDHEN and CDR2 is SYDVKM in the germline V gene. The CDR3 DNA is TGTGCCACAGGGGAACAGCCCCAGCATTTT. Translation gives CATGEQPQHF. Variable domain in full (rest from reference TRBV28 and TRBJ1-5): DVKVTQSSRYLVKRTGEKVFLECVQDMDHENMFWYRQDPGLGLRLIYFSYDVKMKEKGDIPEGYSVSREKKERFSLILESASTNQTSMYLCATGEQPQHFGDGTRLSIL.

V gene TRBV21-1 combines with J gene TRBJ1-1; the DNA was not compared with TRBD1, the D call given in the table. TRBV21-1 is termed a pseudogene. The CDR3 length is 15 residues. This CDR3 is CASSIDRERDTEAFF. CDR3 nucleotide sequence: TGTGCCAGCAGCATCGACAGGGAGCGGGACACTGAAGCTTTCTTT.

The chain has TRBV6-6 and TRBJ1-4; 7 bases align to TRBD1. The CDR3 runs 15 residues. V was clipped by 7 bases and J by 5 bases; unmatched bases: 10. The germline V gene encodes CDR1 MNHNY and CDR2 SVGAGI (reference sequence). The chain's CDR3 is CASIRATGRNEKLFF. Here the CDR3 DNA reads TGTGCCAGCATCAGGGCGACAGGGAGAAATGAAAAACTGTTTTTT.

The V and J genes are TRBV7-2 and TRBJ2-7, with 7 positions matching TRBD2. There are 15 residues in the CDR3. Unmatched junction bases numbered 7, after V lost 5 bases and J lost 0 bases. Germline-derived CDR1 and CDR2 are SGHTA and FQGNSA. The DNA of the CDR3 is TGTGCCAGCAGCGACCTAGCGGCTCTCTCCTACGAGCAGTACTTC. Its translation is CASSDLAALSYEQYF.

The chain employs TRBV5-4 and TRBJ2-3, with a weak D call TRBD2 (7 bases). This CDR3 has 14 residues. Per germline, CDR1 SGHNT and CDR2 YYREEE (reference sequence). The V end was cut by 4 bases, the J end by 3 bases, with 12 bases between. DNA of the CDR3: TGTGCCAGCAGCAGGAGGGGGGGTACAGATACGCAGTATTTT. It translates to CASSRRGGTDTQYF.